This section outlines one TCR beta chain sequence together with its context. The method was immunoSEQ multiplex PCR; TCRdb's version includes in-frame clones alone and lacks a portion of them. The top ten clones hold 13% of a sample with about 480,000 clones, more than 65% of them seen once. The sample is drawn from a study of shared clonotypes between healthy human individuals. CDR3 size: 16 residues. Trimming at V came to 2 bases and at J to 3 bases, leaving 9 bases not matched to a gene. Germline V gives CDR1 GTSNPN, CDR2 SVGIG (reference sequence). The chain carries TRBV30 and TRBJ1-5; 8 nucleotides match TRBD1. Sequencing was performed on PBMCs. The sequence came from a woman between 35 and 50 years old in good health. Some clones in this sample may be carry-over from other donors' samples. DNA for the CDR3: TGTGCCTGGAGTCGGACAGGGCGCCGGAACAATCAGCCCCAGCATTTT. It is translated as CAWSRTGRRNNQPQHF.